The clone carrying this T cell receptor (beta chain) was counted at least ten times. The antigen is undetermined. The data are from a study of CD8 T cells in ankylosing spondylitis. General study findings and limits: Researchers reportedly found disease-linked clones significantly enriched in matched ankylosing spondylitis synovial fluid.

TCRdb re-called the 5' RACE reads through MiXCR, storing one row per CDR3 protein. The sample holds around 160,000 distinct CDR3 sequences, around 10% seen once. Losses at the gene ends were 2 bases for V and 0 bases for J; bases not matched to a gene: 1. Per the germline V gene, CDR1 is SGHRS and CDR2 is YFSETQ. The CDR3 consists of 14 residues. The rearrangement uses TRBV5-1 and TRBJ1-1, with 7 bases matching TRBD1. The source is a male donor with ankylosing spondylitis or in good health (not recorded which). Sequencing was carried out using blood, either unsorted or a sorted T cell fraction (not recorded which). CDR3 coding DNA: TGCGCCAGCAGCTTTGGGACAGTGAACACTGAAGCTTTCTTT. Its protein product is CASSFGTVNTEAFF.